These 18 T cell receptor beta chains were all obtained from the same sample, sequenced in a study of cytomegalovirus exposure and HLA in healthy donors. TCRdb keeps only in-frame clones here, not all; method: immunoSEQ multiplex PCR. The sample has some 41,000 clones, approximately 93% seen once. The sample consisted of PBMCs. These receptors were taken from a young woman in good health and CMV-seronegative.

This clone was recorded once. The chain couples TRBV15 to TRBJ1-4; D call uncertain. The CDR3 spans 15 residues. Germline V gene sequence: CDR1 LNHNV, CDR2 YYDKDF (reference sequence). The ends were cut back, 0 bases at V and 8 bases at J, with 13 bases in the middle. In DNA, the CDR3 is TGTGCCACCAGCAGAGAACGATCCACGGGAGAAAAACTGTTTTTT. Amino acids: CATSRERSTGEKLFF. The full variable domain, completed using reference TRBV15 and TRBJ1-4, is DAMVIQNPRYQVTQFGKPVTLSCSQTLNHNVMYWYQQKSSQAPKLLFHYYDKDFNNEADTPDNFQSRRPNTSFCFLDIRSPGLGDTAMYLCATSRERSTGEKLFFGSGTQLSVL.

The chain combines TRBV10-2 with TRBJ2-3, with 7 bases lining up with TRBD2. The CDR3 totals 16 residues. Germline CDR1 WSHSY, CDR2 SAAADI. V was clipped by 10 bases and J by 2 bases; unmatched bases: 15. CDR3 DNA: TGCGCCACCTTATCCTTGGGGACTACCACCACAGATACGCAGTATTTT. Its translation: CATLSLGTTTTDTQYF.

The CDR3 region is CASSLGTSGGPRSSYEQYF. The CDR3 bases are TGCGCCAGCAGCCTTGGGACTAGCGGGGGGCCTAGGAGCTCCTACGAGCAGTACTTC. The rearrangement joins TRBV5-1 to TRBJ2-7, with 15 bases fitting TRBD2. Germline V gene sequence: CDR1 SGHRS, CDR2 YFSETQ. This CDR3 region has 19 residues. V was pared by 4 bases and J by 0 bases, with 11 bases of the junction left unmatched.

Concerning this clone: Relative to the germline gene, one junction end is altered; a read error may explain this. V usage is TRBV4-1 and J usage is TRBJ2-5; TRBD1 matches at 7 bases. The germline V gene has CDR1 MGHRA and CDR2 YSYEKL. This CDR3 is 14 amino acids long. The CDR3 sequence is CASSQGQGGENQYF. DNA for the CDR3: TGCGCCAGCAGCCAAGGACAGGGTGGAGAGAACCAGTACTTC.

The chain recombines TRBV27 with TRBJ1-5; the D gene is possibly TRBD1 (6 bases). Germline loops: CDR1 MNHEY, CDR2 SMNVEV (reference sequence). The V end was cut by 4 bases, the J end by 0 bases, with 16 bases between. The CDR3 loop spans 17 amino acids. CDR3 DNA sequence: TGTGCCAGCAGTTCCAAAAAGACAGGATCTAGCAATCAGCCCCAGCATTTT. The encoded protein is CASSSKKTGSSNQPQHF.

A few counts support this clone. The chain combines TRBV5-6 with TRBJ2-3; 8 nucleotides agree with TRBD2. The length of the CDR3 is 15 residues. The germline V gene has CDR1 SGHDT and CDR2 YYEEEE. The junction had 8 bases not matched to a gene; V was cut back by 5 bases and J by 3 bases. The CDR3 DNA reads TGTGCCAGCAGTCTTACCGGACTAGCAACAGATACGCAGTATTTT. It yields the protein CASSLTGLATDTQYF.

The genes are TRBV7-9 and TRBJ2-5; maybe TRBD2 (5 bases). This CDR3 contains 13 residues. V shed 3 bases and J shed 5 bases, with 10 bases lying between them. Germline V lookup: CDR1 SEHNR, CDR2 FQNEAQ (reference sequence). As DNA, the CDR3 is TGTGCCAGCAGCTTTTCCGGGGAGGAGACCCAGTACTTC. It yields the protein CASSFSGEETQYF.

This chain uses TRBV19 with TRBJ2-3, with 8 bases that match TRBD1. After removal of 5 bases from V and 3 bases from J, the junction contained 7 bases not matched to a gene. CDR1 is LNHDA, CDR2 SQIVND, per germline (reference sequence). The length of the CDR3 is 15 residues. The CDR3 spells CASSYGQGGTDTQYF. The CDR3 coding sequence is TGTGCCAGTAGTTACGGACAGGGTGGGACAGATACGCAGTATTTT.

The rearrangement uses TRBV6-5 and TRBJ2-5; 10 bases agree with TRBD2. V lost 6 bases, J lost 2 bases, and 6 bases stayed unmatched. This CDR3 has 15 amino acids. Germline-derived CDR1 and CDR2 are MNHEY and SVGAGI. DNA for the CDR3: TGTGCCAGCAGCCATAGCGGGGGGAATCAAGAGACCCAGTACTTC. It encodes CASSHSGGNQETQYF.

The V call is TRBV11-3, the J call TRBJ2-1; unclear D gene. Germline lookup yields CDR1 SGHNT and CDR2 YENEEA. The CDR3 loop spans 11 amino acids. V gave up 5 bases and J gave up 7 bases, with 6 bases separating them. The CDR3: CASSGRNEQFF. The CDR3 DNA is TGTGCCAGCAGCGGCAGGAATGAGCAGTTCTTC.

The chain recombines TRBV2 with TRBJ1-5, with D uncertain. V dropped 6 bases and J dropped 7 bases, with 13 bases sitting between them. The CDR3 length is 13 residues. Germline CDR1 is SNHLY and CDR2 is FYNNEI. The CDR3 here is CASSADTGQPQHF. The CDR3 nucleotides are TGTGCCAGCAGCGCCGACACGGGGCAGCCCCAGCATTTT.

This clone has more than one count but fewer than ten. J is TRBJ2-1 and V is TRBV7-2, with D perhaps matching TRBD1 (5 bases). This CDR3 comprises 15 residues. Germline CDR1 reads SGHTA; CDR2 reads FQGNSA. V was cut by 5 bases and J by 1 base, with 12 bases left in between. The DNA for the CDR3 is TGTGCCAGCAGCCCGGATCGGACATCCTACAATGAGCAGTTCTTC. Its translation: CASSPDRTSYNEQFF.

The chain employs TRBV7-2 and TRBJ2-2; 7 bases are shared with TRBD1. The CDR3 is 15 amino acids. Germline V gives CDR1 SGHTA, CDR2 FQGNSA. V lost 4 bases, J lost 7 bases, and 9 bases stayed unmatched. The CDR3 reads CASSSYLTGIGELFF. CDR3 nucleotides: TGTGCCAGCAGCTCCTACCTGACAGGGATCGGGGAGCTGTTTTTT.

This rearrangement joins TRBV2 to TRBJ1-5; D possibly corresponds to TRBD1 (5 bases). Germline CDR1 reads SNHLY; CDR2 reads FYNNEI. The CDR3 is 14 residues long. Trimming took off 4 bases at V and 2 bases at J, with 9 bases between the two ends. Written as DNA, the CDR3 is TGTGCCAGCAGTGTTGGAGGGGGCAATCAGCCCCAGCATTTT. Translation gives CASSVGGGNQPQHF.

J is TRBJ2-7 and V is TRBV28; 10 bases are shared with TRBD1. Germline lookup yields CDR1 MDHEN and CDR2 SYDVKM. The V gene end was trimmed by 5 bases and the J gene end by 6 bases; junction bases not matched to a gene: 7. The CDR3 runs to 14 residues. As DNA, the CDR3 is TGTGCCAGCAGTCCCGCGGGACAGGGGATCGAGCAGTACTTC. Its translation: CASSPAGQGIEQYF. Variable domain in full (rest from reference TRBV28 and TRBJ2-7): DVKVTQSSRYLVKRTGEKVFLECVQDMDHENMFWYRQDPGLGLRLIYFSYDVKMKEKGDIPEGYSVSREKKERFSLILESASTNQTSMYLCASSPAGQGIEQYFGPGTRLTVT.

This chain uses TRBV7-2 with TRBJ2-5; 12 bases match TRBD2. Germline V gene lookup returns CDR1 SGHTA and CDR2 FQGNSA. The length of the CDR3 is 15 residues. The V segment lost 5 bases and the J segment 4 bases; nucleotides outside the gene matches: 5. DNA for the CDR3: TGTGCCAGCAGCGCCAGACTAGCGGGGGTAGAGACCCAGTACTTC. Encoded protein: CASSARLAGVETQYF.

This CDR3 is CASSPTQLDTQYF. The CDR3 region has the DNA TGTGCCAGCAGCCCTACACAGTTAGATACGCAGTATTTT. The rearrangement links TRBV28 to TRBJ2-3; D is unresolved. Per germline, CDR1 MDHEN and CDR2 SYDVKM. With 6 bases removed from V and 5 bases from J, the gap between germline ends came to 12 bases. The CDR3 loop spans 13 amino acids.

J is TRBJ1-1 and V is TRBV28; D not resolved. The V end lost 8 bases, the J end lost 10 bases, and 11 bases lay between the germline ends. The CDR3 loop spans 10 amino acids. CDR1 MDHEN and CDR2 SYDVKM come from the germline V gene. CDR3 residues: CASGRDAAFF. Here the CDR3 DNA reads TGTGCCAGCGGGAGGGATGCAGCTTTCTTT. Filled out from reference TRBV28 and TRBJ1-1, the complete variable domain reads DVKVTQSSRYLVKRTGEKVFLECVQDMDHENMFWYRQDPGLGLRLIYFSYDVKMKEKGDIPEGYSVSREKKERFSLILESASTNQTSMYLCASGRDAAFFGQGTRLTVV.